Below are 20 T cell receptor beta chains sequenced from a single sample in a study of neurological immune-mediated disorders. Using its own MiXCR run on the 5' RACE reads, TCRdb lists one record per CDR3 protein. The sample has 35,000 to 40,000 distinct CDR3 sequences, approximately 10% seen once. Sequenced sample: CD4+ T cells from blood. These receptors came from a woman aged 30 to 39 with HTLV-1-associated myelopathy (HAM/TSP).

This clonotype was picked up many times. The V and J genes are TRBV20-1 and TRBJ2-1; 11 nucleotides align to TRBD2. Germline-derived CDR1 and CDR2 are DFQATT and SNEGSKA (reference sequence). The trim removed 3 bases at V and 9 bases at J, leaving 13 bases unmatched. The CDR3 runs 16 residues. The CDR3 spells CSASMTSGKFFGEQFF. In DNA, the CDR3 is TGCAGTGCTAGCATGACTAGCGGGAAGTTTTTTGGTGAGCAGTTCTTC.

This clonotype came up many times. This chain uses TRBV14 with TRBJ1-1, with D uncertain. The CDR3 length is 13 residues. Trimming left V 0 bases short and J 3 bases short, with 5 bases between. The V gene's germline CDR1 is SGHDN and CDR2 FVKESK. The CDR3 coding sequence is TGTGCCAGCAGCCAAGAACAGCACACTGAAGCTTTCTTT. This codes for CASSQEQHTEAFF.

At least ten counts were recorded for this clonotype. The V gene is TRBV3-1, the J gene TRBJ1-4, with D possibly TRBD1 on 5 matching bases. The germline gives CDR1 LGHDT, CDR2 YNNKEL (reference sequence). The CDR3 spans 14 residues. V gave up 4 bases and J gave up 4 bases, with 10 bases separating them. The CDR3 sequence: CASSRRQLNEKLFF. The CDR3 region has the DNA TGTGCCAGCAGCCGGAGACAGCTTAATGAAAAACTGTTTTTT.

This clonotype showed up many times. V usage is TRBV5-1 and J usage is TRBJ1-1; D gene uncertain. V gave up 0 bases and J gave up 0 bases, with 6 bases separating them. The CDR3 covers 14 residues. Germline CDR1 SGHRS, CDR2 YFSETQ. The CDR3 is CASSLDGMNTEAFF. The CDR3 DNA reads TGCGCCAGCAGCTTGGACGGCATGAACACTGAAGCTTTCTTT.

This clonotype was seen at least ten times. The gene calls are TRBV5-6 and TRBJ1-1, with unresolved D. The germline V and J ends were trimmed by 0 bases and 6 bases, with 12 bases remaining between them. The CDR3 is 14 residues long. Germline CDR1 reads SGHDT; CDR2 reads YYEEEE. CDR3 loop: CASSLVGFGAEAFF. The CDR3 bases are TGTGCCAGCAGCTTGGTAGGGTTCGGGGCTGAAGCTTTCTTT.

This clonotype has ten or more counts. The DNA for the CDR3 is TGTGCCAGCAGCTTAGATTGGACAGGTCCGTACTTC. It yields the protein CASSLDWTGPYF. The gene calls are TRBV11-2 and TRBJ2-7, with 7 nucleotides matching TRBD1. This CDR3 spans 12 amino acids. V shed 0 bases, J shed 12 bases, and the junction held 5 bases outside the gene matches. Germline V gene data show CDR1 as SGHAT and CDR2 as FQNNGV.

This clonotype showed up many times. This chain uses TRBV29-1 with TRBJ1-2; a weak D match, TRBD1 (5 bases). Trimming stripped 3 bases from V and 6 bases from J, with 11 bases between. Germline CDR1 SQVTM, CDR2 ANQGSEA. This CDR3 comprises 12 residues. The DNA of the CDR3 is TGCAGCGTTGAGACATGGGGGAATGGCTACACCTTC. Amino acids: CSVETWGNGYTF.

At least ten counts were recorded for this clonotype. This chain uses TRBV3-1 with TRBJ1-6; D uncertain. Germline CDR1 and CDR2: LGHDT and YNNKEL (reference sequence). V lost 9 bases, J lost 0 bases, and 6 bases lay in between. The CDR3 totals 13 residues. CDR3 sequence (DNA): TGTGCCAGTTCAAGCTCCTATAATTCACCCCTCCACTTT. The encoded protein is CASSSSYNSPLHF.

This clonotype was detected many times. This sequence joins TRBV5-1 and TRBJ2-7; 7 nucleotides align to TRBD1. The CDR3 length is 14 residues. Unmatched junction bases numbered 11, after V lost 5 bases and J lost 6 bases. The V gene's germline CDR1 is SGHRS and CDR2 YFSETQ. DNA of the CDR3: TGCGCCAGCAGTAACGACAGGGCGGCGTTCGAGCAGTACTTC. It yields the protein CASSNDRAAFEQYF.

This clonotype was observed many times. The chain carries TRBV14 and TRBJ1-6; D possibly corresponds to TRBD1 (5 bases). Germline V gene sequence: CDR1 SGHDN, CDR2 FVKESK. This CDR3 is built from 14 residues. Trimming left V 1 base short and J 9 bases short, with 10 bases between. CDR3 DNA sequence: TGTGCCAGCAGCCAAGGGGGCGCAGGTTCACCCCTCCACTTT. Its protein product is CASSQGGAGSPLHF.

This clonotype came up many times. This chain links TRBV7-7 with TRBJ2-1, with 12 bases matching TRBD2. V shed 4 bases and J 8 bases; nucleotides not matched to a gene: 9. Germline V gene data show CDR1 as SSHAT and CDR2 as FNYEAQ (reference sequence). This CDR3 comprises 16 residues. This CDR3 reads CASSSLAGGVFDEQFF. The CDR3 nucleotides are TGTGCCAGCAGCTCGCTAGCGGGGGGGGTTTTTGATGAGCAGTTCTTC. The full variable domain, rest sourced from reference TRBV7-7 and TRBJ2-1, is GAGVSQSPRYKVTKRGQDVTLRCDPISSHATLYWYQQALGQGPEFLTYFNYEAQPDKSGLPSDRFSAERPEGSISTLTIQRTEQRDSAMYRCASSSLAGGVFDEQFFGPGTRLTVL.

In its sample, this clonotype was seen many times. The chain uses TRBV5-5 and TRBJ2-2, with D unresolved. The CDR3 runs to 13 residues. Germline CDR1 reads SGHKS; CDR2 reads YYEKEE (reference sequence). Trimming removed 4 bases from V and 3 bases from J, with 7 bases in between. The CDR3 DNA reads TGTGCCAGCAGCCTGTCTTACACCGGGGAGCTGTTTTTT. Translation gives CASSLSYTGELFF.

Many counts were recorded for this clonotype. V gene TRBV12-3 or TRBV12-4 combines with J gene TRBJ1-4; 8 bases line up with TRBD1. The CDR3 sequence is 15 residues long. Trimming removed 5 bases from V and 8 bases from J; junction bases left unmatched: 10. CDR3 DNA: TGTGCCAGCAGTCTCCGGACAGGGCGGGGGGAAAAACTGTTTTTT. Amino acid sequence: CASSLRTGRGEKLFF.

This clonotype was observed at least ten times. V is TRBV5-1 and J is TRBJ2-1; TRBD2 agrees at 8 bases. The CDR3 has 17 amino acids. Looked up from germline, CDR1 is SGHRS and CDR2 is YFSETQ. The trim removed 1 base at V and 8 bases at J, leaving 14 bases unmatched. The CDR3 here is CASSLPSGLDLVDEQFF. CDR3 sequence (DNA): TGCGCCAGCAGCTTGCCGTCGGGACTAGACCTTGTGGATGAGCAGTTCTTC.

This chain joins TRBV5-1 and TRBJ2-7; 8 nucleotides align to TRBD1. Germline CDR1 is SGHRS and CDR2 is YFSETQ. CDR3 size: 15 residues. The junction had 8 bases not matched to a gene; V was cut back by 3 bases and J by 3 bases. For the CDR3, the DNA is TGCGCCAGCAGCTCTAGACAGGGGTCCAACTACGAGCAGTACTTC. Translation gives CASSSRQGSNYEQYF.

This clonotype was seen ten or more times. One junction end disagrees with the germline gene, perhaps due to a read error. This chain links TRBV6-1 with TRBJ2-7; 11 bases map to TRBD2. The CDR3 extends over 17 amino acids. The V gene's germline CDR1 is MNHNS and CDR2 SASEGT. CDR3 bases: TGTGCCAGCAGTGAGACTAGCGGGGCCAACGTGCCTCCTGTTCTGCACTTC. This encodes CASSETSGANVPPVLHF.

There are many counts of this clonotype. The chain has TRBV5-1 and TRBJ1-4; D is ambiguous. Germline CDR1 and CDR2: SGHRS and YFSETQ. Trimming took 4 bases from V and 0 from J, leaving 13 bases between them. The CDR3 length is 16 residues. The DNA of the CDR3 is TGCGCCAGCAGCCCCTTCGGATCGGCAACTAATGAAAAACTGTTTTTT. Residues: CASSPFGSATNEKLFF.

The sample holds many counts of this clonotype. CDR3 in amino acids: CASSLRTDINYGYTF. The CDR3 DNA reads TGCGCCAGCAGCCTGAGGACAGACATTAACTATGGCTACACCTTC. The chain links TRBV5-1 to TRBJ1-2; tentative D call: TRBD1 (6 bases). Trimming removed 4 bases at V and 1 base at J, with 14 bases between. Per germline, CDR1 SGHRS and CDR2 YFSETQ. This CDR3 spans 15 amino acids.

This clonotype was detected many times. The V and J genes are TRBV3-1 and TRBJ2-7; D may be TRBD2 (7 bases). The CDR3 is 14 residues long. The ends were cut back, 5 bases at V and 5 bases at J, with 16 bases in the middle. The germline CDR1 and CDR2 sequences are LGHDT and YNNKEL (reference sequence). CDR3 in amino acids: CASSRRGGTDEQYF. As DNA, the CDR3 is TGTGCCAGCAGCAGGAGGGGGGGCACCGACGAGCAGTACTTC.

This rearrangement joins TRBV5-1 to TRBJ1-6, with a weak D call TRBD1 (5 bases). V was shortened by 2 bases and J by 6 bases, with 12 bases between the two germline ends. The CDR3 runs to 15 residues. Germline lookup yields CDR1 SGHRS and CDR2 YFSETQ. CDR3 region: CASSFGQNTNSPLHF. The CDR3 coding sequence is TGCGCCAGCAGCTTTGGACAAAATACTAATTCACCCCTCCACTTT.